There are many counts of the clone carrying this TCR beta chain. These data are taken from a study of patients and donors after allogeneic stem cell transplantation. With 6 bases removed from V and 1 base from J, the gap between germline ends came to 16 bases. The CDR3 has 15 amino acids. CDR1 is DFQATT and CDR2 is SNEGSKA in the germline V gene (reference sequence). TCRdb fed the RT-PCR reads into MiXCR, producing one record per CDR3 protein. Altogether about a million distinct CDR3 sequences are present, more than 15% being singletons, with the ten largest covering 5% to 6.5%. The chain is built from TRBV20-1 and TRBJ2-1; D possibly corresponds to TRBD2 (7 bases). The TCR originated in a human donor who was either an allogeneic HSCT recipient or a stem cell or donor lymphocyte infusion donor (not recorded which). It is not recorded whose cells these are; they may come from a transplant donor. Input material: blood, either unsorted or a sorted T cell fraction (not recorded which). Here the CDR3 reads CSAVKGGRSYNEQFF. CDR3 sequence (DNA): TGCAGTGCGGTTAAGGGGGGGAGATCCTACAATGAGCAGTTCTTC.